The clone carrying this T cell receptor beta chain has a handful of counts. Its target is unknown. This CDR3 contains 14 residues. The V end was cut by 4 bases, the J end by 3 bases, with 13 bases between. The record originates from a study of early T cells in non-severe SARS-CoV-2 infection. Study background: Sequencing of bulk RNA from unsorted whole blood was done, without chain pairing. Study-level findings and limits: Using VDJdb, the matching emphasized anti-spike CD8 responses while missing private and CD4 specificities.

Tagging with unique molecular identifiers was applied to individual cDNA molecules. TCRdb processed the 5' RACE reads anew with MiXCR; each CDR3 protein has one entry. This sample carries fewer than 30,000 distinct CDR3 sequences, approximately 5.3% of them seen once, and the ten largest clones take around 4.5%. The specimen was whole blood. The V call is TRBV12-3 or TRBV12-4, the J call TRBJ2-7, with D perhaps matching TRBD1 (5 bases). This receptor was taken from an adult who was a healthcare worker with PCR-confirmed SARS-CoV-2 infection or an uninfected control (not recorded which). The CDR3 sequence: CASSSGNKVYEQYF. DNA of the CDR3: TGTGCCAGCAGTTCAGGGAACAAAGTCTACGAGCAGTACTTC.